This passage covers 26 T cell receptor beta chains from one sample sequenced in a study of shared clonotypes between healthy human individuals. Clones were read by immunoSEQ multiplex PCR, and TCRdb kept only the in-frame ones, dropping some. The top ten hold 1.1% of the sample, which has millions of clones, just under 95% seen once. CD45RO-negative, CCR7-positively selected cells formed the naive CD8 fraction, excluding terminally differentiated effector memory CD45RA+ cells. Sequencing was carried out using naive CD8+ T cells sorted from blood. Receptors originate from a young man in good health.

The V and J genes are TRBV10-3 and TRBJ1-1; no firm D call. V was cut by 0 bases and J by 0 bases, with 8 bases left in between. The CDR3 is 15 residues long. The V gene's germline CDR1 is ENHRY and CDR2 SYGVKD. CDR3 region: CAISESTDLNTEAFF. DNA for the CDR3: TGTGCCATCAGTGAGTCCACAGATCTGAACACTGAAGCTTTCTTT.

The rearrangement joins TRBV9 to TRBJ2-1, with D unclear. V was trimmed by 0 bases and J by 6 bases, leaving 7 bases between them. From germline, CDR1 is SGDLS and CDR2 YYNGEE. The CDR3 spans 13 residues. CDR3 sequence reads: CASSVGYLNEQFF. The CDR3 nucleotides are TGTGCCAGCAGCGTAGGGTACCTCAATGAGCAGTTCTTC.

The chain combines TRBV6-5 with TRBJ2-2; possible D gene TRBD1, 6 bases. Germline V gene lookup returns CDR1 MNHEY and CDR2 SVGAGI. Trimming stripped 0 bases from V and 5 bases from J, with 13 bases between. The CDR3 runs 16 residues. The CDR3 protein is CASSYSWGRGTGELFF. The DNA for the CDR3 is TGTGCCAGCAGTTACTCTTGGGGGCGTGGGACCGGGGAGCTGTTTTTT.

This clone was found a few times. The J gene is TRBJ1-3, the V gene TRBV6-5; D unclear. CDR3 length: 15 residues. In germline, CDR1 is MNHEY, CDR2 SVGAGI. Trimming took 0 bases from V and 4 from J, leaving 10 bases between them. The CDR3 sequence: CASSYSYGPGNTIYF. As DNA, the CDR3 is TGTGCCAGCAGTTACTCCTATGGACCGGGAAACACCATATATTTT.

V usage is TRBV7-6 and J usage is TRBJ2-7, with TRBD1 identical over 8 bases. Trimming took 3 bases from V and 1 from J; bases not matched to a gene: 5. CDR3 size: 15 residues. Looked up from germline, CDR1 is SGHVS and CDR2 is FNYEAQ. The CDR3, as DNA: TGTGCCAGCAGCTTGGACAGGGCGGCATCCTACGAGCAGTACTTC. Protein product: CASSLDRAASYEQYF.

The gene calls are TRBV6-1 and TRBJ2-7; possibly TRBD1 or TRBD2 for D (5 bases each). Germline V gene data show CDR1 as MNHNS and CDR2 as SASEGT. V lost 8 bases and J 0 bases, leaving 17 bases between the germline ends. The CDR3 is 15 residues long. CDR3 loop: CASGGWAGSSYEQYF. The DNA for the CDR3 is TGTGCCAGCGGGGGTTGGGCAGGGAGCTCCTACGAGCAGTACTTC.

The chain couples TRBV5-1 to TRBJ2-5, with D perhaps matching TRBD1 (5 bases). The CDR3 consists of 15 residues. Germline V gives CDR1 SGHRS, CDR2 YFSETQ. V was cut by 0 bases and J by 5 bases, with 14 bases left in between. CDR3: CASSLAGWGRETQYF. The CDR3 nucleotides read TGCGCCAGCAGCTTGGCCGGGTGGGGCCGGGAGACCCAGTACTTC.

The chain couples TRBV25-1 to TRBJ2-3; D is possibly TRBD2 (6 bases). This CDR3 is built from 13 residues. The ends were cut back, 6 bases at V and 6 bases at J, with 13 bases in the middle. Germline V lookup: CDR1 MGHDK, CDR2 SYGVNS. The DNA for the CDR3 is TGTGCCAGCAGGGACGGGACTGGGGATACGCAGTATTTT. It yields the protein CASRDGTGDTQYF.

V and J are TRBV9 and TRBJ1-6, with a tentative D call TRBD1 (5 bases). The CDR3 loop spans 14 amino acids. The germline gives CDR1 SGDLS, CDR2 YYNGEE. Trimming removed 4 bases at V and 7 bases at J, with 12 bases between. The CDR3 DNA follows: TGTGCCAGCAGCCTCCAGGGTTACAATTCACCCCTCCACTTT. Its protein product is CASSLQGYNSPLHF.

The chain links TRBV7-9 to TRBJ1-2; D perhaps matches TRBD1 (6 bases). This CDR3 has 14 residues. The germline CDR1 and CDR2 sequences are SEHNR and FQNEAQ (reference sequence). Trimming shortened V by 6 bases and J by 3 bases, and 14 bases separated the two germline ends. DNA of the CDR3: TGTGCCAGCAGTTCGGGGGACAACTACTATGGCTACACCTTC. Amino acid sequence: CASSSGDNYYGYTF.

The V and J genes are TRBV5-1 and TRBJ2-7; 13 positions agree with TRBD2. The CDR3 sequence is 18 residues long. CDR1 SGHRS and CDR2 YFSETQ come from the germline V gene. The V and J ends lost 0 bases and 4 bases, in that order; junction bases with no gene match: 10. CDR3 nucleotide sequence: TGCGCCAGCAGCTTGGCCGGAGGGACTAGCGGGACCGCTTACGAGCAGTACTTC. Translating gives CASSLAGGTSGTAYEQYF. Variable domain in full (rest from reference TRBV5-1 and TRBJ2-7): KAGVTQTPRYLIKTRGQQVTLSCSPISGHRSVSWYQQTPGQGLQFLFEYFSETQRNKGNFPGRFSGRQFSNSRSEMNVSTLELGDSALYLCASSLAGGTSGTAYEQYFGPGTRLTVT.

The chain recombines TRBV6-1 with TRBJ2-7, with 9 bases lining up with TRBD1. Germline CDR1 and CDR2: MNHNS and SASEGT. Trimming cost V 3 bases and J 5 bases; bases outside gene matches: 11. This CDR3 is built from 16 residues. DNA for the CDR3: TGTGCCAGCAGTGACGCACAGGGGGCCTATTACCACGAGCAGTACTTC. Translation gives CASSDAQGAYYHEQYF.

Notes on this clone: Other DNA sequences from this sample encode an identical CDR3 as well. The genes are TRBV29-1 and TRBJ2-7; D tentatively fits TRBD1 or TRBD2 (6 bases each). V was cut by 3 bases and J by 7 bases, with 10 bases left in between. This CDR3 is 11 amino acids long. Germline V lookup: CDR1 SQVTM, CDR2 ANQGSEA. The DNA for the CDR3 is TGCAGCGTTGAGGGGGCGGGGGAGCAGTACTTC. As protein: CSVEGAGEQYF.

This clone was picked up one time. This sequence joins TRBV7-8 and TRBJ2-1; D uncertain. The CDR3 contains 12 residues. Between the trimmed V and J ends, which lost 5 bases and 4 bases, there was a span of 6 bases. CDR1 is SGHVS and CDR2 is FQNEAQ in the germline V gene. The CDR3: CASSPSYNEQFF. Written as DNA, the CDR3 is TGTGCCAGCAGCCCAAGTTACAATGAGCAGTTCTTC. The complete variable domain, with remaining parts taken from reference TRBV7-8 and TRBJ2-1, reads GAGVSQSPRYKVAKRGQDVALRCDPISGHVSLFWYQQALGQGPEFLTYFQNEAQLDKSGLPSDRFFAERPEGSVSTLKIQRTQQEDSAVYLCASSPSYNEQFFGPGTRLTVL.

This chain connects TRBV7-9 to TRBJ2-5, with TRBD2 as a possible D gene (6 bases). The germline CDR1 and CDR2 sequences are SEHNR and FQNEAQ (reference sequence). The CDR3 has 14 residues. Between the trimmed V and J ends, which lost 2 bases and 7 bases, there was a span of 14 bases. The CDR3 DNA follows: TGTGCCAGCAGCTTATCTAGCGAGATGGGGACCCAGTACTTC. Translating it yields CASSLSSEMGTQYF. The entire variable domain, with the rest obtained from reference TRBV7-9 and TRBJ2-5, is as follows: DTGVSQNPRHKITKRGQNVTFRCDPISEHNRLYWYRQTLGQGPEFLTYFQNEAQLEKSRLLSDRFSAERPKGSFSTLEIQRTEQGDSAMYLCASSLSSEMGTQYFGPGTRLLVL.

The chain has TRBV4-3 and TRBJ2-2; 10 bases align to TRBD2. The CDR3 totals 15 residues. The ends lost 4 bases at V and 6 bases at J; junction bases unmatched: 5. In germline, CDR1 is LGHNA, CDR2 YSLEER. CDR3 region: CASSLGTSASGELFF. CDR3 sequence (DNA): TGCGCCAGCAGCCTCGGGACTAGCGCGTCCGGGGAGCTGTTTTTT.

On this clone: The same CDR3 is also encoded by other DNA sequences in this sample. The chain joins TRBV19 to TRBJ2-7, with D perhaps matching TRBD1 (7 bases). In germline, CDR1 is LNHDA, CDR2 SQIVND (reference sequence). The ends were cut back, 3 bases at V and 1 base at J, with 13 bases in the middle. The CDR3 covers 15 residues. CDR3 amino acids: CASSIWRDSSYEQYF. CDR3 bases: TGTGCCAGTAGTATTTGGCGGGACAGTTCCTACGAGCAGTACTTC.

V gene TRBV21-1 combines with J gene TRBJ1-2; TRBD1, the table's D call, lacks a check against the DNA. TRBV21-1 counts as a pseudogene. CDR3 length: 15 amino acids. CDR3: CASSSLTGRQYGYTF. The CDR3 nucleotides are TGTGCCAGCAGCAGTTTGACAGGTCGGCAGTATGGCTACACCTTC.

This clone was counted a single time. CDR3 loop: CSVEQGAGYGYTF. The DNA of the CDR3 is TGCAGCGTTGAGCAGGGTGCAGGCTATGGCTACACCTTC. J is TRBJ1-2 and V is TRBV29-1; D may be TRBD1 (5 bases). Trimming shortened V by 3 bases and J by 4 bases, and 12 bases separated the two germline ends. Germline CDR1 is SQVTM and CDR2 is ANQGSEA. This CDR3 comprises 13 residues.

This clone appeared once. The chain has TRBV11-2 and TRBJ2-1, with 7 bases fitting TRBD2. The CDR3 totals 15 residues. V shed 2 bases, J shed 7 bases, and the junction held 8 bases outside the gene matches. Germline loops: CDR1 SGHAT, CDR2 FQNNGV. The CDR3 DNA follows: TGTGCCAGCAGCTTACACGGACTAGACGGGAATGAGCAGTTCTTC. It specifies CASSLHGLDGNEQFF.

The chain couples TRBV5-4 to TRBJ2-5; 7 bases align to TRBD2. This CDR3 spans 16 amino acids. From germline, CDR1 is SGHNT and CDR2 YYREEE (reference sequence). The J segment lost 1 base and the V segment lost 0 bases, leaving 6 bases of the junction unmatched. The CDR3 DNA is TGTGCCAGCAGCTTGGGGCTAGCGGACGTCCAAGAGACCCAGTACTTC. As protein: CASSLGLADVQETQYF.

A note on this clone: Distinct nucleotide sequences in the sample also encode this CDR3. This chain connects TRBV19 to TRBJ1-1; unclear D gene. Trimming pared 5 bases from V and 1 base from J, leaving 11 bases between. Per the germline V gene, CDR1 is LNHDA and CDR2 is SQIVND (reference sequence). This CDR3 has 14 amino acids. In nucleotides, the CDR3 is TGTGCCAGTAGTTCCCGGACGGCGAACACTGAAGCTTTCTTT. Encoded protein: CASSSRTANTEAFF.

The chain has TRBV7-9 and TRBJ2-3; 9 bases line up with TRBD2. The CDR3 spans 17 residues. V lost 3 bases, J lost 0 bases, and 7 bases stayed unmatched. Germline assignment: CDR1 SEHNR and CDR2 FQNEAQ (reference sequence). In nucleotides, the CDR3 is TGTGCCAGCAGCTTGGAACTAGCGGGCATTAGCACAGATACGCAGTATTTT. Translating it yields CASSLELAGISTDTQYF.

The rearrangement uses TRBV5-5 and TRBJ2-7; a weak D match, TRBD1 (6 bases). CDR3 length equals 16 residues. CDR1 SGHKS and CDR2 YYEKEE come from the germline V gene (reference sequence). The V end lost 4 bases, the J end lost 0 bases, and 17 bases lay between the germline ends. The CDR3 loop reads CASSKIQGPSSYEQYF. CDR3 nucleotide sequence: TGTGCCAGCAGCAAAATTCAGGGGCCAAGCTCCTACGAGCAGTACTTC.

The V gene is TRBV5-1, the J gene TRBJ2-2; 7 bases are a match to TRBD2. This CDR3 spans 17 amino acids. J gave up 6 bases and V 0 bases, and 11 bases lay outside the gene matches. Germline V gene data show CDR1 as SGHRS and CDR2 as YFSETQ. CDR3 nucleotide sequence: TGCGCCAGCAGCTTGGGGCGGGAGCGAACGGTCGCCGGGGAGCTGTTTTTT. It codes for CASSLGRERTVAGELFF.

V is TRBV7-2 and J is TRBJ2-2, with TRBD2 matching 7 bases. CDR3 length: 15 amino acids. The V gene's germline CDR1 is SGHTA and CDR2 FQGNSA. J was trimmed by 7 bases and V by 0 bases; bases with no gene match: 5. CDR3 in DNA: TGTGCCAGCAGCTTAGCTGGCGGGGAGGGCGGGGAGCTGTTTTTT. Translating gives CASSLAGGEGGELFF.